This T cell receptor beta chain was observed in a study of preoperative IRX-2 immunotherapy in early breast cancer. Per the germline V gene, CDR1 is SGHVS and CDR2 is FQNEAQ. The V and J ends lost 5 bases and 8 bases respectively, with 13 bases between them. The CDR3 spans 14 residues. This table comes from immunoSEQ multiplex PCR, and its TCRdb copy is limited to in-frame clones, with some not included. The sample shows some 99,000 clones, roughly 88% of them seen only once. Documented treatment: preoperative locoregional IRX-2 cytokine immunotherapy. The specimen was tumor tissue, collected after IRX-2 immunotherapy. This clonotype originated in a human donor with breast cancer. The rearrangement uses TRBV7-8 and TRBJ1-6; D uncertain. The CDR3 DNA is TGTGCCAGCAGCCAAGAAGGGCGGTATTCACCCCTCCACTTT. It is translated as CASSQEGRYSPLHF.